The 13 T cell receptor beta chains below were found in one sample sequenced in a study of OX40 agonist ivuxolimab in advanced cancers. Sequenced by immunoSEQ multiplex PCR; TCRdb stores in-frame clones only, minus some. The data contain 70,000 to 90,000 clones, 80% to 90% of them seen just once; the ten biggest clones take up about 10%. The material was CD4+ or CD8+ T cells sorted from blood, obtained in a trial of the OX40 agonist ivuxolimab. The receptors originated from an adult with an advanced solid tumor such as melanoma, head and neck, liver or kidney cancer.

This rearrangement joins TRBV9 to TRBJ2-2, with D perhaps matching TRBD1 or TRBD2 (6 bases each). Germline V gene sequence: CDR1 SGDLS, CDR2 YYNGEE. The V end was cut by 0 bases, the J end by 6 bases, with 9 bases between. CDR3 length: 14 amino acids. CDR3 nucleotide sequence: TGTGCCAGCAGCGTAGTAAGGGGGGCCGGGGAGCTGTTTTTT. Translation: CASSVVRGAGELFF. Filled out from reference TRBV9 and TRBJ2-2, the complete variable domain reads DSGVTQTPKHLITATGQRVTLRCSPRSGDLSVYWYQQSLDQGLQFLIQYYNGEERAKGNILERFSAQQFPDLHSELNLSSLELGDSALYFCASSVVRGAGELFFGEGSRLTVL.

This clone was recorded once. The chain is built from TRBV5-8 and TRBJ2-5, with 8 nucleotides matching TRBD1. The CDR3 spans 16 residues. The V segment lost 4 bases and the J segment 5 bases; nucleotides outside the gene matches: 13. In germline, CDR1 is SGHTS, CDR2 YDEGEE. The CDR3 loop is CASSRDVDRERETQYF. CDR3 nucleotides: TGTGCCAGCAGCCGAGATGTGGACAGGGAGAGGGAGACCCAGTACTTC.

About this clone: This sample includes further DNA sequences coding for the same CDR3. This CDR3 reads CASRTGGGEKLFF. DNA of the CDR3: TGTGCCAGCAGGACAGGGGGTGGAGAAAAACTGTTTTTT. The chain couples TRBV28 to TRBJ1-4, with TRBD1 matching 9 bases. V shed 6 bases and J 8 bases; nucleotides not matched to a gene: 4. The CDR3 length is 13 residues. Germline values: CDR1 MDHEN, CDR2 SYDVKM. The variable domain in full, with the rest retrieved from reference TRBV28 and TRBJ1-4, is DVKVTQSSRYLVKRTGEKVFLECVQDMDHENMFWYRQDPGLGLRLIYFSYDVKMKEKGDIPEGYSVSREKKERFSLILESASTNQTSMYLCASRTGGGEKLFFGSGTQLSVL.

A single count supports this clone. This sequence joins TRBV11-2 and TRBJ2-5; D unresolved. The DNA matches TRBJ2-7 better at its end, which makes the J call doubtful. The V gene's germline CDR1 is SGHAT and CDR2 FQNNGV. This CDR3 contains 15 residues. Here the CDR3 reads CASSLDIARSYEQYF. Written as DNA, the CDR3 is TGTGCCAGCAGCTTAGATATCGCCAGGTCCTACGAGCAGTACTTC.

CDR3 residues: CASSLAGDSETQYF. The DNA of the CDR3 is TGTGCCAGCAGTCTAGCGGGAGATTCAGAGACCCAGTACTTC. The chain has TRBV6-1 and TRBJ2-5, with 10 nucleotides matching TRBD2. CDR3 length: 14 amino acids. The J segment lost 4 bases and the V segment lost 5 bases, leaving 4 bases of the junction unmatched. The germline V gene has CDR1 MNHNS and CDR2 SASEGT.

In this sample, this clone turned up once. The rearrangement joins TRBV5-4 to TRBJ1-1; D ambiguous. V shed 4 bases and J shed 1 base, with 8 bases lying between them. CDR3 length equals 13 residues. In germline, CDR1 is SGHNT, CDR2 YYREEE (reference sequence). CDR3 coding DNA: TGTGCCAGCAGCCGGGTAGAGAACACTGAAGCTTTCTTT. It specifies CASSRVENTEAFF. The variable domain in full, completed from reference TRBV5-4 and TRBJ1-1, reads ETGVTQSPTHLIKTRGQQVTLRCSSQSGHNTVSWYQQALGQGPQFIFQYYREEENGRGNFPPRFSGLQFPNYSSELNVNALELDDSALYLCASSRVENTEAFFGQGTRLTVV.

The chain couples TRBV6-6 to TRBJ1-1; a weak D match, TRBD1 (5 bases). Trimming removed 6 bases at V and 1 base at J, with 15 bases between. This CDR3 has 15 amino acids. The germline gives CDR1 MNHNY, CDR2 SVGAGI (reference sequence). The CDR3 region is CASRDPGTGNTEAFF. DNA for the CDR3: TGTGCCAGCAGGGACCCGGGGACGGGGAACACTGAAGCTTTCTTT.

The chain uses TRBV5-1 and TRBJ2-5, with a possible D match to TRBD1 (5 bases). Trimming took off 3 bases at V and 2 bases at J, with 14 bases between the two ends. Germline V lookup: CDR1 SGHRS, CDR2 YFSETQ. The CDR3 runs to 15 residues. Here the CDR3 reads CASSSARAIQETQYF. In nucleotides, the CDR3 is TGCGCCAGCAGCTCGGCCAGGGCAATACAAGAGACCCAGTACTTC.

This sequence joins TRBV7-2 and TRBJ2-1; possibly TRBD2 for D (6 bases). V was cut by 5 bases and J by 0 bases, with 11 bases left in between. Germline V CDR1 and CDR2: SGHTA, FQGNSA. The CDR3 contains 15 residues. The CDR3 is CASSPQTSSYNEQFF. The CDR3 bases are TGTGCCAGCAGCCCCCAGACTAGCTCCTACAATGAGCAGTTCTTC.

The chain couples TRBV4-2 to TRBJ1-1; no clear D gene. The V end was cut by 1 base, the J end by 0 bases, with 18 bases between. Germline CDR1 LGHNA, CDR2 YNFKEQ. The CDR3 covers 18 residues. The CDR3 region is CASSQGTPRAYMNTEAFF. The CDR3 nucleotides are TGTGCCAGCAGCCAAGGAACCCCTCGGGCTTACATGAACACTGAAGCTTTCTTT.

V usage is TRBV4-1 and J usage is TRBJ2-7; a weak D match, TRBD1 (6 bases). Germline V CDR1 and CDR2: MGHRA, YSYEKL. V was shortened by 1 base and J by 2 bases, with 12 bases between the two germline ends. The CDR3 length is 15 residues. CDR3 sequence: CASSQAARGPYEQYF. The CDR3, as DNA: TGCGCCAGCAGCCAAGCCGCCAGGGGACCCTACGAGCAGTACTTC.

The table lists this clone with a count of one. The genes are TRBV5-1 and TRBJ1-2; TRBD1 agrees at 8 bases. Looked up from germline, CDR1 is SGHRS and CDR2 is YFSETQ. The CDR3 is 15 residues long. V was pared by 0 bases and J by 7 bases, with 8 bases of the junction left unmatched. The CDR3 DNA sequence: TGCGCCAGCAGCTTGGAGGGCAGGGGGCTGAGTGGCTACACCTTC. Its protein product is CASSLEGRGLSGYTF.

This clone was counted a single time. The V call is TRBV7-8, the J call TRBJ2-3; D not resolved. In germline, CDR1 is SGHVS, CDR2 FQNEAQ. Deletions cut 4 bases from V and 4 bases from J, with 15 bases between. The CDR3 runs to 15 residues. The CDR3, as DNA: TGTGCCAGCAGCTCCAGGCGGTTTGCGTCAGATACGCAGTATTTT. Translating gives CASSSRRFASDTQYF.